This TCR beta chain was documented in a study of post-analysis software for immune sequencing data. Findings of the study overall: Roughly 5 TRBV segments occurring more often in patients than controls included TRBV5-6, TRBV5-1 and TRBV20-1. Versus controls, multiple sclerosis patients showed significantly lower diversity (normalized Chao1).

The TCR beta cDNA libraries contained unique molecular identifiers. One entry per CDR3 protein results from TCRdb running MiXCR on the PCR reads. The data hold approximately 730,000 distinct CDR3 sequences, with around 27% observed a single time. This clonotype came up a few times. The antigen is unknown. The germline CDR1 and CDR2 sequences are LNHNV and YYDKDF (reference sequence). This CDR3 spans 17 amino acids. Trimming left V 0 bases short and J 5 bases short, with 17 bases between. The sample comprised blood. The chain is built from TRBV15 and TRBJ1-5, with D maybe TRBD1 (6 bases). This clonotype originated in a girl aged 10 to 17 with multiple sclerosis. Written as DNA, the CDR3 is TGTGCCACCAGCAGAGATCTGCTACAGGGAGGAGATCAGCCCCAGCATTTT. Protein: CATSRDLLQGGDQPQHF. Supplemented by reference TRBV15 and TRBJ1-5, the full variable domain reads DAMVIQNPRYQVTQFGKPVTLSCSQTLNHNVMYWYQQKSSQAPKLLFHYYDKDFNNEADTPDNFQSRRPNTSFCFLDIRSPGLGDTAMYLCATSRDLLQGGDQPQHFGDGTRLSIL.